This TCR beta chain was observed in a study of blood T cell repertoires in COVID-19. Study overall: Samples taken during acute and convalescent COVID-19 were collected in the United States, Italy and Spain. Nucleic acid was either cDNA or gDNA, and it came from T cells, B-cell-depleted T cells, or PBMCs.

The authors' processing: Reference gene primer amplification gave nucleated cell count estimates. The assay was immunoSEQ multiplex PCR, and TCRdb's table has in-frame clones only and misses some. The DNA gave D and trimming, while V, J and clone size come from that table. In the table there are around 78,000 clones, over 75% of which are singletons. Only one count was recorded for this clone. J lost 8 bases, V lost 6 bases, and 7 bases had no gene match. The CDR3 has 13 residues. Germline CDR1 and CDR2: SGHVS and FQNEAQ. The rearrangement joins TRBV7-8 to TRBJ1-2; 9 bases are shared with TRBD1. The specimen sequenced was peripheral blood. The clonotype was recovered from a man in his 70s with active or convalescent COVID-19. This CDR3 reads CASSPQGARGYTF. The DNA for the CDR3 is TGTGCCAGCAGTCCACAGGGGGCGCGGGGCTACACCTTC. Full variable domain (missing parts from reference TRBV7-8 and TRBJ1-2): GAGVSQSPRYKVAKRGQDVALRCDPISGHVSLFWYQQALGQGPEFLTYFQNEAQLDKSGLPSDRFFAERPEGSVSTLKIQRTQQEDSAVYLCASSPQGARGYTFGSGTRLTVV.